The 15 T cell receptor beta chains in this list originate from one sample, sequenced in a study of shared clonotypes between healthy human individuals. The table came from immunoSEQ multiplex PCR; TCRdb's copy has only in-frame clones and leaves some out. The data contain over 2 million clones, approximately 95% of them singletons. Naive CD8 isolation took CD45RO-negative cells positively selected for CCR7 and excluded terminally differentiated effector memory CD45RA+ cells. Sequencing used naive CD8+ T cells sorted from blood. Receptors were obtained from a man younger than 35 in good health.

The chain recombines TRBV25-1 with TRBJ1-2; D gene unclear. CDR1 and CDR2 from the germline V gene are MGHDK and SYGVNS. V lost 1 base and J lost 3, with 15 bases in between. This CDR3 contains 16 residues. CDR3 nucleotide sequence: TGTGCCAGCAGTGAATTTGGATCAGACCATGACTATGGCTACACCTTC. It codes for CASSEFGSDHDYGYTF.

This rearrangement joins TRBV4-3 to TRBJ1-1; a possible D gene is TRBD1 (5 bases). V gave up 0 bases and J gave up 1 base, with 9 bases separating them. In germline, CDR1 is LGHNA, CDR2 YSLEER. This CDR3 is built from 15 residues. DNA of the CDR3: TGCGCCAGCAGCCAAGATGGGGACCCGAACACTGAAGCTTTCTTT. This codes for CASSQDGDPNTEAFF.

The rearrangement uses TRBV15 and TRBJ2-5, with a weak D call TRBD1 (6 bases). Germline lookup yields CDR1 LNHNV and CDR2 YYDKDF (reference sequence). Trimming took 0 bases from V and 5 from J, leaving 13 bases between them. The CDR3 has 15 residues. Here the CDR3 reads CATSREPAQGETQYF. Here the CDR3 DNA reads TGTGCCACCAGCAGAGAACCGGCACAGGGTGAGACCCAGTACTTC.

As DNA, the CDR3 is TGTGCCAGCAGCCCAACTAGCGGGTACGCCGGGGAGCTGTTTTTT. It codes for CASSPTSGYAGELFF. V gene TRBV7-9 combines with J gene TRBJ2-2, with TRBD2 identical over 9 bases. The CDR3 extends over 15 amino acids. J lost 6 bases, V lost 5 bases, and 7 bases had no gene match. Germline V gene sequence: CDR1 SEHNR, CDR2 FQNEAQ (reference sequence). Drawing the rest from reference TRBV7-9 and TRBJ2-2, the complete variable domain is DTGVSQNPRHKITKRGQNVTFRCDPISEHNRLYWYRQTLGQGPEFLTYFQNEAQLEKSRLLSDRFSAERPKGSFSTLEIQRTEQGDSAMYLCASSPTSGYAGELFFGEGSRLTVL.

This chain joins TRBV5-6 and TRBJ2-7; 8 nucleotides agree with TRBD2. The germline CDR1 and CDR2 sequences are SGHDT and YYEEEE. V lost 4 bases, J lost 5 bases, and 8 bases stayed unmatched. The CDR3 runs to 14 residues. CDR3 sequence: CASSRSGSANEQYF. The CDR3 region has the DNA TGTGCCAGCAGCCGCAGCGGGAGTGCTAACGAGCAGTACTTC.

The CDR3: CASSFPVGRAGNTIYF. In DNA form, the CDR3 reads TGTGCCAGCAGTTTTCCAGTGGGGCGTGCTGGAAACACCATATATTTT. The V gene is TRBV28, the J gene TRBJ1-3; weak D call: TRBD1 (5 bases). The CDR3 consists of 16 residues. The V gene lost 3 bases and the J gene lost 2 bases, with 14 bases spanning the gap. The germline gives CDR1 MDHEN, CDR2 SYDVKM.

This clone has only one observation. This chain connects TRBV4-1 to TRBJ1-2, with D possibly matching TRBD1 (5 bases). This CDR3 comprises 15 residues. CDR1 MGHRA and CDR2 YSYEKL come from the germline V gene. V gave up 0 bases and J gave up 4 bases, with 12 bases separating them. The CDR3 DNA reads TGCGCCAGCAGCCAAGAGGGGCCGGGGACCTATGGCTACACCTTC. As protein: CASSQEGPGTYGYTF.

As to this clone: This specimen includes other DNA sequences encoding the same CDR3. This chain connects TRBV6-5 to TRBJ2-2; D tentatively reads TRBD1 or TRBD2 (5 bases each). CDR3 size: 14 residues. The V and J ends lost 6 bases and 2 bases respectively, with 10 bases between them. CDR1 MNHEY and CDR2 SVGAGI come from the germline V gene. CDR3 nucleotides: TGTGCCAGCAGAACCGGGGCAAACACCGGGGAGCTGTTTTTT. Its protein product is CASRTGANTGELFF.

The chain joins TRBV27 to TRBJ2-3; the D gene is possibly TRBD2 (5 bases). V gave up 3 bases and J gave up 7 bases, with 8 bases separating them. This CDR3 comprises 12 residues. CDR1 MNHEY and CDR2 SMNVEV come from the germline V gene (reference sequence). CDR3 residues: CASSLGENTQYF. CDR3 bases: TGTGCCAGCAGTTTGGGAGAGAATACGCAGTATTTT.

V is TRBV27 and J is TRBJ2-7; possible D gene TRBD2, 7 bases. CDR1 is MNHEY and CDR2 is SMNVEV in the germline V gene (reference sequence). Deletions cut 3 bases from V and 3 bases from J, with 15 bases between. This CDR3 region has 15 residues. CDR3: CASSFRGAHYYEQYF. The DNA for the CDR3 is TGTGCCAGCAGTTTCCGGGGGGCCCACTACTACGAGCAGTACTTC.

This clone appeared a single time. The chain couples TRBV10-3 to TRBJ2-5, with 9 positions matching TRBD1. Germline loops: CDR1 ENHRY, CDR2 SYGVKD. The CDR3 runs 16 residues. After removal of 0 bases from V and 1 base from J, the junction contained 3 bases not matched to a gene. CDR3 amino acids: CAISESGTGPQETQYF. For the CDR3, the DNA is TGTGCCATCAGTGAGTCAGGGACAGGGCCCCAAGAGACCCAGTACTTC.

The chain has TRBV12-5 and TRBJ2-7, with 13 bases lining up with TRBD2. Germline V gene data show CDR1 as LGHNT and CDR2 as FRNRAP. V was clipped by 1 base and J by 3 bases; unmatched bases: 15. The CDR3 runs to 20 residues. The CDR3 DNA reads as TGTGCTAGTGGTTTGGGAGACAGACTAGCGGGAGGATACTTCTACTACGAGCAGTACTTC. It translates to CASGLGDRLAGGYFYYEQYF.

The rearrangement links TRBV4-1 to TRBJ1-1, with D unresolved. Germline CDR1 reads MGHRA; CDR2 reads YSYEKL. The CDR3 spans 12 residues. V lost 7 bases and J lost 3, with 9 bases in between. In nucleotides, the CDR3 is TGCGCCAGCACCCGGGGAGACACTGAAGCTTTCTTT. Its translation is CASTRGDTEAFF.

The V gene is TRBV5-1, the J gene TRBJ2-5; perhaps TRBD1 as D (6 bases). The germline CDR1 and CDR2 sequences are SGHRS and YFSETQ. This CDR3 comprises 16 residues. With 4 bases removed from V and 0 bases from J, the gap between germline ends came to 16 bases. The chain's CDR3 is CASSGHRDGDQETQYF. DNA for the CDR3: TGCGCCAGCAGCGGACACAGGGACGGGGACCAAGAGACCCAGTACTTC.

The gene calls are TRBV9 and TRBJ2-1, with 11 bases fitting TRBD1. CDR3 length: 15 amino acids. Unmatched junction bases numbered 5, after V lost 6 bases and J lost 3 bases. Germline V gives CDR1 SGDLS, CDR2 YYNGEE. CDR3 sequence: CASNGDRGNYNEQFF. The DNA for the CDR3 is TGTGCCAGCAACGGGGACAGGGGGAACTACAATGAGCAGTTCTTC.